The 25 T cell receptor beta chains reported below all come from one sample, sequenced in a study of cytomegalovirus exposure and HLA in healthy donors. The PCR made use of 60 Vbeta and 13 Jbeta primers. The protocol was immunoSEQ multiplex PCR, while the TCRdb copy is restricted to in-frame clones and leaves out a portion. The table shows fewer than 150,000 clones, with approximately 80% occurring only once. The source material was PBMCs. The source is a woman in her thirties or forties in good health and CMV-seropositive.

The chain uses TRBV30 and TRBJ2-4, with a weak D call TRBD2 (5 bases). Germline V gene data show CDR1 as GTSNPN and CDR2 as SVGIG (reference sequence). This CDR3 comprises 16 residues. The germline V and J ends were trimmed by 6 bases and 0 bases, with 18 bases remaining between them. CDR3 in amino acids: CACNMGSGRAKNIQYF. CDR3 nucleotide sequence: TGTGCCTGTAACATGGGCAGCGGAAGAGCCAAAAACATTCAGTACTTC.

The chain employs TRBV20-1 and TRBJ1-3; D call uncertain. Trimming took 4 bases from V and 11 from J, leaving 12 bases between them. CDR1 and CDR2 (germline): DFQATT, SNEGSKA (reference sequence). The CDR3 runs to 11 residues. Here the CDR3 DNA reads TGCAGTGCTACTCGACGGGAAGCCATATATTTT. It specifies CSATRREAIYF.

The rearrangement links TRBV5-1 to TRBJ2-1; D unclear. Trimming took off 4 bases at V and 4 bases at J, with 15 bases between the two ends. This CDR3 has 15 residues. The germline V gene has CDR1 SGHRS and CDR2 YFSETQ. The CDR3 DNA sequence: TGCGCCAGCAGCACCACAGATTCCCCATACAATGAGCAGTTCTTC. It is translated as CASSTTDSPYNEQFF.

This sequence joins TRBV7-9 and TRBJ1-3; D is perhaps TRBD1 (6 bases). V was pared by 5 bases and J by 0 bases, with 8 bases between. From germline, CDR1 is SEHNR and CDR2 FQNEAQ (reference sequence). CDR3 size: 14 residues. The chain's CDR3 is CASSPDSSGNTIYF. The CDR3 coding sequence is TGTGCCAGCAGCCCGGACAGCTCTGGAAACACCATATATTTT.

This clone was recorded only once. The chain joins TRBV6-1 to TRBJ2-1; 7 nucleotides line up with TRBD2. Germline V gene sequence: CDR1 MNHNS, CDR2 SASEGT. This CDR3 is built from 14 residues. The J segment lost 15 bases and the V segment lost 4 bases, leaving 15 bases of the junction unmatched. CDR3 residues: CASSVSPSSGDWFF. DNA of the CDR3: TGTGCCAGCAGTGTCTCCCCCTCTAGCGGAGATTGGTTCTTC.

This rearrangement joins TRBV19 to TRBJ1-4, with D tentatively TRBD1 (6 bases). Deletions cut 4 bases from V and 5 bases from J, with 11 bases between. The germline V gene has CDR1 LNHDA and CDR2 SQIVND (reference sequence). The CDR3 consists of 14 residues. CDR3 sequence (DNA): TGTGCCAGTAGTACCCAGGGGTGGAATGAAAAACTGTTTTTT. Translating it yields CASSTQGWNEKLFF.

The V call is TRBV9, the J call TRBJ2-5, with TRBD1 as a possible D gene (5 bases). The germline gives CDR1 SGDLS, CDR2 YYNGEE. The length of the CDR3 is 16 residues. Trimming stripped 0 bases from V and 1 base from J, with 13 bases between. The CDR3 here is CASSVGRVGVQETQYF. The CDR3 DNA follows: TGTGCCAGCAGCGTAGGAAGAGTAGGGGTCCAAGAGACCCAGTACTTC.

V and J are TRBV7-9 and TRBJ1-1, with D hard to call. This CDR3 spans 11 amino acids. The V gene's germline CDR1 is SEHNR and CDR2 FQNEAQ (reference sequence). V was shortened by 3 bases and J by 7 bases, with 6 bases between the two germline ends. The CDR3 loop reads CASSFRGEAFF. CDR3 coding DNA: TGTGCCAGCAGCTTCCGGGGTGAAGCTTTCTTT.

The rearrangement links TRBV9 to TRBJ2-7; maybe TRBD2 (5 bases). There are 13 residues in the CDR3. Trimming cost V 6 bases and J 0 bases, with 10 bases left between them. Looked up from germline, CDR1 is SGDLS and CDR2 is YYNGEE. CDR3 region: CASNRGDSYEQYF. As DNA, the CDR3 is TGTGCCAGCAACCGGGGAGACTCCTACGAGCAGTACTTC.

The chain links TRBV18 to TRBJ2-5, with D perhaps matching TRBD1 (6 bases). The CDR3 totals 17 residues. The germline V and J ends were trimmed by 5 bases and 3 bases, with 22 bases remaining between them. The germline CDR1 and CDR2 sequences are KGHSH and LQKENI. The CDR3 loop reads CASSGSWGRVEEETQYF. CDR3 DNA sequence: TGTGCCAGCTCAGGCTCCTGGGGGCGGGTCGAGGAAGAGACCCAGTACTTC.

The V and J genes are TRBV29-1 and TRBJ1-2, with D tentatively TRBD1 (5 bases). CDR3 length: 13 amino acids. From germline, CDR1 is SQVTM and CDR2 ANQGSEA. V was clipped by 4 bases and J by 1 base, with 10 bases between them. This CDR3 is CSVAQQVNYGYTF. The CDR3 DNA reads as TGCAGCGTTGCGCAACAGGTTAACTATGGCTACACCTTC.

Comment on this clone: Germline is not matched at one junction end, which may reflect a read error. This chain joins TRBV7-7 and TRBJ2-3; D not resolved. Germline V gene data show CDR1 as SSHAT and CDR2 as FNYEAQ (reference sequence). The CDR3 length is 14 residues. CDR3: CASSLGDQTDTQYF. CDR3 DNA sequence: TGTGCTAGCAGCTTAGGTGATCAGACAGATACGCAGTATTTT.

V and J are TRBV6-5 and TRBJ2-7; no reliable D call. The V and J ends lost 0 bases and 1 base respectively, with 7 bases between them. Germline V CDR1 and CDR2: MNHEY, SVGAGI. There are 14 residues in the CDR3. The CDR3 sequence: CASSYSRVSYEQYF. The CDR3 coding sequence is TGTGCCAGCAGTTACTCTCGCGTATCCTACGAGCAGTACTTC.

The V and J genes are TRBV12-5 and TRBJ2-3, with 8 bases matching TRBD2. The CDR3 loop spans 15 amino acids. Germline loops: CDR1 LGHNT, CDR2 FRNRAP. V lost 3 bases and J lost 1; bases outside the gene matches: 3. CDR3 nucleotide sequence: TGTGCTAGTGGTTTCTCAGCGGGGGGCACAGATACGCAGTATTTT. Translation: CASGFSAGGTDTQYF. Based on the CDR3 plus reference TRBV12-5 and TRBJ2-3, the full variable domain is DARVTQTPRHKVTEMGQEVTMRCQPILGHNTVFWYRQTMMQGLELLAYFRNRAPLDDSGMPKDRFSAEMPDATLATLKIQPSEPRDSAVYFCASGFSAGGTDTQYFGPGTRLTVL.

The rearrangement uses TRBV7-9 and TRBJ1-2; perhaps TRBD1 as D (5 bases). The CDR3 sequence is 15 residues long. CDR1 and CDR2 from the germline V gene are SEHNR and FQNEAQ (reference sequence). Trimming took off 5 bases at V and 8 bases at J, with 21 bases between the two ends. For the CDR3, the DNA is TGTGCCAGCAGCCCCCCGGACACTAACGCGGGAGGCTACACCTTC. Amino acid sequence: CASSPPDTNAGGYTF.

The chain has TRBV5-6 and TRBJ2-3; D remains ambiguous. The CDR3 runs 16 residues. Germline-derived CDR1 and CDR2 are SGHDT and YYEEEE. The ends were cut back, 2 bases at V and 1 base at J, with 14 bases in the middle. The CDR3 loop reads CASSFLLLSGTDTQYF. The CDR3, as DNA: TGTGCCAGCAGCTTTCTCTTGTTGAGTGGCACAGATACGCAGTATTTT.

The V call is TRBV5-1, the J call TRBJ2-1; 12 bases fit TRBD2. CDR3 length: 16 residues. The germline CDR1 and CDR2 sequences are SGHRS and YFSETQ. Unmatched junction bases numbered 7, after V lost 2 bases and J lost 7 bases. The CDR3 sequence is CASSFMALAGGNEQFF. The CDR3 bases are TGCGCCAGCAGCTTTATGGCACTAGCGGGAGGAAATGAGCAGTTCTTC.

This clone was found once. The chain joins TRBV28 to TRBJ1-1; no definite D call. Germline CDR1 MDHEN, CDR2 SYDVKM. V lost 4 bases and J 5 bases, leaving 17 bases between the germline ends. The CDR3 runs to 15 residues. CDR3 residues: CASSSLMERGTEAFF. The CDR3 DNA reads TGTGCCAGCAGTTCACTCATGGAACGCGGGACTGAAGCTTTCTTT.

This clone occurred a few times. This rearrangement joins TRBV2 to TRBJ2-7; D call uncertain. V gave up 6 bases and J gave up 8 bases, with 11 bases separating them. The CDR3 has 11 residues. CDR1 is SNHLY, CDR2 FYNNEI, per germline. The CDR3 spells CASSYDSQQYF. As DNA, the CDR3 is TGTGCCAGCAGCTATGATTCACAGCAGTACTTC.

The CDR3 nucleotides read TGCGCCAGCAGCTTGAGAGCGGGAGCGGACGGTGAGCAGTTCTTC. The encoded protein is CASSLRAGADGEQFF. The chain employs TRBV5-1 and TRBJ2-1; 8 bases are shared with TRBD2. Trimming at V came to 1 base and at J to 9 bases, leaving 9 bases not matched to a gene. CDR1 SGHRS and CDR2 YFSETQ come from the germline V gene. The CDR3 has 15 amino acids.

The chain is built from TRBV4-1 and TRBJ1-4; no reliable D call. The V gene lost 1 base and the J gene lost 1 base, with 16 bases spanning the gap. CDR1 is MGHRA and CDR2 is YSYEKL in the germline V gene. The CDR3 is made up of 18 amino acids. As DNA, the CDR3 is TGCGCCAGCAGCCAAGTTAACATGGGCCTTGTAACTAATGAAAAACTGTTTTTT. Its protein is CASSQVNMGLVTNEKLFF.

The rearrangement links TRBV7-9 to TRBJ2-1; maybe TRBD2 (5 bases). V lost 4 bases to trimming and J lost 6 bases, with 19 bases between them. From germline, CDR1 is SEHNR and CDR2 FQNEAQ (reference sequence). There are 16 residues in the CDR3. The CDR3, as DNA: TGTGCCAGCAGCTCATCGGCCGGGGAAGGTAGCAATGAGCAGTTCTTC. It specifies CASSSSAGEGSNEQFF. The entire variable domain, with the rest obtained from reference TRBV7-9 and TRBJ2-1, is as follows: DTGVSQNPRHKITKRGQNVTFRCDPISEHNRLYWYRQTLGQGPEFLTYFQNEAQLEKSRLLSDRFSAERPKGSFSTLEIQRTEQGDSAMYLCASSSSAGEGSNEQFFGPGTRLTVL.

This clone appeared once. The genes are TRBV21-1 and TRBJ1-6; no check of the table's D call, TRBD1, against the DNA was made. TRBV21-1 is a listed pseudogene. The CDR3 totals 18 residues. The CDR3 loop reads CASSPGTGKRADNSPLHF. In DNA, the CDR3 is TGTGCCAGCAGCCCCGGGACAGGTAAGCGGGCGGATAATTCACCCCTCCACTTT.

This clone has just one count. The chain is built from TRBV28 and TRBJ1-3; a possible D gene is TRBD1 (5 bases). Germline V gene sequence: CDR1 MDHEN, CDR2 SYDVKM. CDR3 length: 15 residues. V dropped 2 bases and J dropped 1 base, with 9 bases sitting between them. The CDR3 DNA reads TGTGCCAGCAGTTTAGGGGGGGGGTCTGGAAACACCATATATTTT. This gives the protein CASSLGGGSGNTIYF.

A single count supports this clone. CDR3 sequence: CASSLTRDSSTDTQYF. For the CDR3, the DNA is TGCGCCAGCAGCTTGACCCGCGACTCTAGCACAGATACGCAGTATTTT. V and J are TRBV5-1 and TRBJ2-3; D remains ambiguous. This CDR3 spans 16 amino acids. V lost 1 base to trimming and J lost 0 bases, with 12 bases between them. From germline, CDR1 is SGHRS and CDR2 YFSETQ.